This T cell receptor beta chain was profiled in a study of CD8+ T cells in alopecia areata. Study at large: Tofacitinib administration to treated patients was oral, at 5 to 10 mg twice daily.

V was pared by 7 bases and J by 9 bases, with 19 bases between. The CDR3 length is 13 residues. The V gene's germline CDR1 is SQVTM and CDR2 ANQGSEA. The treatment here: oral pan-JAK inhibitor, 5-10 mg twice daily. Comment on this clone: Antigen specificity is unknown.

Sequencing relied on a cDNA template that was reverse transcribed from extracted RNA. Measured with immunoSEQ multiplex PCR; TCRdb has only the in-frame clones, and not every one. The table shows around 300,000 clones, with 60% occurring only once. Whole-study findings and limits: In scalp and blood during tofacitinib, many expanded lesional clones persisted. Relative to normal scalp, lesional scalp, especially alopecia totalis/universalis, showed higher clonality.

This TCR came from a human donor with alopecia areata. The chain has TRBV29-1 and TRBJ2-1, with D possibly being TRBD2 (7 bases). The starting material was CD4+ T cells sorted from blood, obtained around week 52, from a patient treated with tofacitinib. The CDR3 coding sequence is TGCAGCGCCTCCGGGGGGCCCGGGATTGAGCAGTTCTTC. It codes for CSASGGPGIEQFF.